This TCR beta chain was found in a study of spatial heterogeneity in lung cancer (dated by TCRdb to between 2017 and 2020). Regarding the research as a whole: The donors were 60 to 80 patients from the lung TRACERx cohort who had early-stage, untreated non-small cell lung cancer. Beta-chain transcripts were consistently detected in greater numbers than alpha-chain transcripts, which likely reflected higher beta-chain transcript abundance. In the raw uncorrected reads, each unique combination of TCR and UMI appeared on average more than ten times. In non-small cell lung cancer, the study quantitatively compared TCR alpha and beta repertoires across several tumor regions, matched nontumor lung, and blood. Nonsynonymous mutation counts, determined by whole-exome sequencing of tumor tissue, were related to features of the TCR repertoire. Follow-up PBMC samples were sequenced whenever available, with the median time to follow-up being approximately two years after resection. Both alpha and beta chains were TCR-sequenced in 200 to 250 tumor regions, fewer than 80 matched nontumor lung samples and around 54 PBMC samples obtained at surgery. What the authors observed across the whole study: Ubiquitous expanded tumor TCRs were detected in blood more often at tumor resection than at routine follow-up. Only 15 or so patients were included in comparisons of baseline and follow-up blood repertoires. Confirming at a functional level the hypothesis that regional TCRs recognize regional mutations was considered to require additional single-cell paired TCR alpha and beta sequencing.

Library prep was done by 5' RACE. Data came from a NextSeq 500. The TCR library protocol attached a unique molecular identifier to each TCR cDNA molecule to allow correction of PCR and sequencing errors. The paper's processing steps were these. TCR identification, UMI-based error correction and CDR3 extraction were performed with Decombinator tools. Expanded TCRs were defined as those above a frequency of 2 per 1,000, corresponding to the top 1% of the tumor frequency distribution. Rényi diversity was computed with the R vegan package after subsampling each repertoire 100 times to 5,000 TCRs. CDR3 similarity networks were built from amino acid triplet string-kernel similarity, with CDR3s being connected when pairwise similarity was above 0.82. TCRdb trimmed the raw reads at Q25, called clones with MiXCR and kept productive beta chains. Records with the same CDR3 protein are collapsed into one entry carrying the most frequent genes and DNA. These V and J calls originate from TCRdb's pipeline instead of the authors' own analysis. The sample data list approximately 110,000 distinct CDR3 sequences, and 9.5% to 14% of these were observed just once. The ten largest clones represent more than 20% of the sample.

The time point label of this sample denotes: blood at routine non-recurrence follow-up after resection. Whole RNA extracted from tumor and nontumor lung tissue, or from cryopreserved PBMC samples, was used for TCR sequencing without cell sorting. Only patients for whom sufficient RNA was available from at least two tumor regions were selected for TCR sequencing. CDR1 SGHNT and CDR2 YENEEA were looked up in the germline V gene. The CDR3 has 15 amino acids, counting the end cysteine and phenylalanine. The retained sequence is limited to the CDR3, 45 bases, with the frame set at the first base. V is cut by 5 bases and J by 5 bases, and the space between the germline ends is 16 bases. This clonotype was recorded a few times. Its target antigen remains unknown. The input lacks base qualities; no much larger clone sits a single base away.

Source: PBMCs, taken at follow-up. The chain uses TRBV11-3 and TRBJ2-1; the D gene is tentatively TRBD1 or TRBD2, each matching 5 bases. The clonotype comes from a female donor with early-stage non-small cell lung cancer. CDR3 loop: CASSATGTVDNEQFF. In nucleotide form, the sequence is TGTGCCAGCAGCGCAACCGGGACCGTTGACAATGAGCAGTTCTTC.